These 21 T cell receptor beta chains originate from one sample sequenced in a study of OX40 agonist ivuxolimab in advanced cancers. Profiling relied on immunoSEQ multiplex PCR, and the TCRdb table lists in-frame clones only, not all of them. This table has some 58,000 clones, over 80% appearing once. The source was CD4+ or CD8+ T cells sorted from blood, collected in a trial of the OX40 agonist ivuxolimab. These receptors all come from an adult with an advanced solid tumor such as melanoma, head and neck, liver or kidney cancer.

V and J are TRBV6-6 and TRBJ2-5; the D is unclear. Germline values: CDR1 MNHNY, CDR2 SVGAGI (reference sequence). This CDR3 comprises 11 residues. Trimming removed 6 bases from V and 3 bases from J, with 5 bases in between. In nucleotides, the CDR3 is TGTGCCAGCAGCCAAGAAGAGACCCAGTACTTC. Encoded protein: CASSQEETQYF.

V and J are TRBV4-3 and TRBJ2-2; no clear D gene. V lost 0 bases, J lost 4 bases, and 21 bases lay in between. The CDR3 length is 19 residues. Germline values: CDR1 LGHNA, CDR2 YSLEER. Here the CDR3 reads CASSQDAWAGSSGTGELFF. CDR3 DNA: TGCGCCAGCAGCCAAGATGCATGGGCAGGCTCTTCGGGCACCGGGGAGCTGTTTTTT.

The CDR3, as DNA: TGTGCCAGCAGTGATCGGCCAGCGGATGGACCCCTCCACTTT. It is translated as CASSDRPADGPLHF. The genes are TRBV6-1 and TRBJ1-6; no clear D. Between the trimmed V and J ends, which lost 3 bases and 12 bases, there was a span of 15 bases. From germline, CDR1 is MNHNS and CDR2 SASEGT. CDR3 length: 14 amino acids.

This clone has only a few counts. The chain couples TRBV2 to TRBJ1-6; D remains unclear. This CDR3 has 15 residues. V was trimmed by 8 bases and J by 2 bases, leaving 13 bases between them. Germline V lookup: CDR1 SNHLY, CDR2 FYNNEI. DNA for the CDR3: TGTGCCAGCCAAGCCGGAACCACCTATAATTCACCCCTCCACTTT. Protein product: CASQAGTTYNSPLHF.

The V call is TRBV11-2, the J call TRBJ2-3, with TRBD1 matching 7 bases. Germline trimming cut 1 base from V and 0 bases from J; bases unmatched to any gene: 4. In germline, CDR1 is SGHAT, CDR2 FQNNGV. The CDR3 covers 16 residues. DNA for the CDR3: TGTGCCAGCAGCTTAGGGGGACAGCGAAGCACAGATACGCAGTATTTT. Translated, it gives CASSLGGQRSTDTQYF.

The CDR3 DNA follows: TGTGCCAGCAGCCGTCGCGGGTCCTCAATGGGCAATGAGCAGTTCTTC. Translation gives CASSRRGSSMGNEQFF. J is TRBJ2-1 and V is TRBV7-9, with D perhaps matching TRBD2 (5 bases). V was pared by 5 bases and J by 6 bases, with 20 bases between. CDR1 is SEHNR, CDR2 FQNEAQ, per germline (reference sequence). CDR3 size: 16 residues.

The V and J genes are TRBV28 and TRBJ2-3; 7 bases fit TRBD2. Unmatched junction bases numbered 13, after V lost 4 bases and J lost 3 bases. The CDR3 is made up of 17 amino acids. CDR1 and CDR2 from the germline V gene are MDHEN and SYDVKM. CDR3 amino acids: CASSSLGVAGLTDTQYF. The CDR3 coding sequence is TGTGCCAGCAGTTCCCTCGGGGTAGCGGGTCTGACAGATACGCAGTATTTT.

The chain couples TRBV10-3 to TRBJ2-7, with D perhaps matching TRBD1 (5 bases). The germline CDR1 and CDR2 sequences are ENHRY and SYGVKD. V lost 6 bases and J lost 0, with 15 bases in between. The CDR3 is 15 amino acids. The CDR3 nucleotides are TGTGCCATCAGCTCTGGGGCACCTCGCTCCTACGAGCAGTACTTC. The encoded protein is CAISSGAPRSYEQYF.

V and J are TRBV2 and TRBJ2-5; a possible D gene is TRBD2 (5 bases). From germline, CDR1 is SNHLY and CDR2 FYNNEI. The CDR3 sequence is 13 residues long. V was trimmed by 6 bases and J by 5 bases, leaving 13 bases between them. This chain's CDR3 is CASRAGLWETQYF. The CDR3 DNA reads TGTGCCAGCAGGGCGGGTCTGTGGGAGACCCAGTACTTC.

A few counts support this clone. This chain joins TRBV11-2 and TRBJ1-2, with a tentative D call TRBD1 (6 bases). Per germline, CDR1 SGHAT and CDR2 FQNNGV. V lost 2 bases and J lost 7, with 14 bases in between. The CDR3 sequence is 14 residues long. The CDR3 spells CASSLTDGQFGYTF. The CDR3 region has the DNA TGTGCCAGCAGCTTAACAGATGGACAGTTTGGCTACACCTTC.

The rearrangement links TRBV5-1 to TRBJ2-2, with TRBD1 identical over 7 bases. J gave up 0 bases and V 3 bases, and 5 bases lay outside the gene matches. CDR1 and CDR2 (germline): SGHRS, YFSETQ. The CDR3 is made up of 16 amino acids. CDR3 coding DNA: TGCGCCAGCAGCTCGACCGGGACAGCGAACACCGGGGAGCTGTTTTTT. Protein product: CASSSTGTANTGELFF.

J is TRBJ2-1 and V is TRBV4-1, with a possible D match to TRBD1 (6 bases). Trimming stripped 1 base from V and 4 bases from J, with 17 bases between. The germline V gene has CDR1 MGHRA and CDR2 YSYEKL. The CDR3 has 17 residues. CDR3 protein: CASSQALPGHLYNEQFF. The CDR3 DNA is TGCGCCAGCAGCCAAGCACTTCCGGGACACCTATACAATGAGCAGTTCTTC.

The chain is built from TRBV7-9 and TRBJ2-6, with TRBD1 identical over 7 bases. Germline V gene data show CDR1 as SEHNR and CDR2 as FQNEAQ (reference sequence). The CDR3 covers 15 residues. V lost 5 bases to trimming and J lost 3 bases; unmatched junction nucleotides: 4. Written as DNA, the CDR3 is TGTGCCAGCAGCGAAGGGGGCCTTGGGGCCAACGTCCTGACTTTC. It specifies CASSEGGLGANVLTF.

The J gene is TRBJ2-5, the V gene TRBV9, with TRBD2 matching 15 bases. The CDR3 sequence is 17 residues long. Germline V gene lookup returns CDR1 SGDLS and CDR2 YYNGEE. J was trimmed by 2 bases and V by 0 bases; bases with no gene match: 2. The chain's CDR3 is CASSVGTSGGDQETQYF. The CDR3 DNA reads TGTGCCAGCAGCGTAGGGACTAGCGGGGGGGATCAAGAGACCCAGTACTTC.

V usage is TRBV7-2 and J usage is TRBJ1-1; D may be TRBD1 (5 bases). Germline V gene data show CDR1 as SGHTA and CDR2 as FQGNSA. The V end lost 6 bases, the J end lost 2 bases, and 13 bases lay between the germline ends. This CDR3 is built from 14 residues. CDR3 sequence (DNA): TGTGCCAGCAGTACCCCAGGGATTAACACTGAAGCTTTCTTT. Translated: CASSTPGINTEAFF.

This chain links TRBV18 with TRBJ2-7; D unresolved. The CDR3 covers 14 residues. The V end was cut by 4 bases, the J end by 0 bases, with 10 bases between. The V gene's germline CDR1 is KGHSH and CDR2 LQKENI. DNA of the CDR3: TGTGCCAGCTCACGGGCAGCCACCTCCTACGAGCAGTACTTC. Residues: CASSRAATSYEQYF. Using reference TRBV18 and TRBJ2-7 for the parts outside the CDR3, the full variable domain is NAGVMQNPRHLVRRRGQEARLRCSPMKGHSHVYWYRQLPEEGLKFMVYLQKENIIDESGMPKERFSAEFPKEGPSILRIQQVVRGDSAAYFCASSRAATSYEQYFGPGTRLTVT.

The V and J genes are TRBV2 and TRBJ2-6; D unresolved. The CDR3 has 14 residues. V was clipped by 7 bases and J by 3 bases, with 10 bases between them. Germline CDR1 SNHLY, CDR2 FYNNEI. CDR3 protein: CASTPWRGANVLTF. Here the CDR3 DNA reads TGTGCCAGCACCCCGTGGCGTGGGGCCAACGTCCTGACTTTC.

The chain is built from TRBV7-2 and TRBJ2-5, with a possible D match to TRBD2 (6 bases). Germline V gene data show CDR1 as SGHTA and CDR2 as FQGNSA. This CDR3 contains 15 residues. Trimming removed 4 bases from V and 4 bases from J, with 16 bases in between. CDR3 nucleotide sequence: TGTGCCAGCAGCTCCATGGGGGGTTTCGGAGAGACCCAGTACTTC. It specifies CASSSMGGFGETQYF.

This clone was observed a single time. V and J are TRBV6-5 and TRBJ1-5, with D unresolved. Germline CDR1 is MNHEY and CDR2 is SVGAGI. Trimming cost V 2 bases and J 0 bases, with 5 bases left between them. CDR3 length equals 14 residues. CDR3 amino acids: CASSYEGSNQPQHF. The CDR3 DNA sequence: TGTGCCAGCAGTTACGAGGGTAGCAATCAGCCCCAGCATTTT.

This sequence joins TRBV28 and TRBJ2-2, with D uncertain. V was shortened by 2 bases and J by 5 bases, with 6 bases between the two germline ends. CDR1 and CDR2 from the germline V gene are MDHEN and SYDVKM. There are 13 residues in the CDR3. The CDR3 loop is CASSLVTTGELFF. In DNA form, the CDR3 reads TGTGCCAGCAGTTTAGTCACTACCGGGGAGCTGTTTTTT. Using reference TRBV28 and TRBJ2-2 for the parts outside the CDR3, the full variable domain is DVKVTQSSRYLVKRTGEKVFLECVQDMDHENMFWYRQDPGLGLRLIYFSYDVKMKEKGDIPEGYSVSREKKERFSLILESASTNQTSMYLCASSLVTTGELFFGEGSRLTVL.

The gene calls are TRBV7-9 and TRBJ2-3, with no clear D. Trimming left V 4 bases short and J 1 base short, with 12 bases between. Germline loops: CDR1 SEHNR, CDR2 FQNEAQ (reference sequence). The CDR3 has 15 residues. CDR3 residues: CASSSSGFGTDTQYF. CDR3 nucleotides: TGTGCCAGCAGCTCTTCCGGTTTTGGCACAGATACGCAGTATTTT.